Included here is one T cell receptor (beta chain) sequence, with context. These data are taken from a study of blood T cell repertoires in COVID-19. Study in general: Specimens from acute and convalescent COVID-19 originated in the United States, Italy and Spain. Sources were T cells, B-cell-depleted T cells, or PBMCs; the material itself was cDNA or gDNA.

The CDR3 has 14 residues. Germline loops: CDR1 LGHNA, CDR2 YNFKEQ. V lost 4 bases and J lost 0, with 9 bases in between. Original handling: Amplification of reference gene primers was used by the study to estimate nucleated cell counts. Generated by immunoSEQ multiplex PCR, the TCRdb table keeps only in-frame clones and is missing some. V and J calls plus clone size are reproduced from that table; the DNA served to infer D and trimming. Found here are about 140,000 clones, 77% of them singletons; the top ten hold about 9.4%. Sequencing used peripheral blood. The chain couples TRBV4-2 to TRBJ1-1, with D unclear. The origin of this receptor is a woman in her 50s with active or convalescent COVID-19. DNA of the CDR3: TGTGCCAGCAGCCGCGACATCATGAACACTGAAGCTTTCTTT. It specifies CASSRDIMNTEAFF.